The 32 T cell receptor beta chains below all came from one sample that was sequenced in a study of monozygotic twins with cystic fibrosis. Some clones are missing from TCRdb's copy, which holds only in-frame ones; the method was immunoSEQ multiplex PCR. The table lists around 15,000 clones, around 91% of them singletons, with less than 0.95% in the top ten. Material: blood. The receptor set was obtained from a boy younger than 18 with cystic fibrosis.

This rearrangement joins TRBV7-2 to TRBJ2-1, with 12 bases aligning to TRBD2. CDR1 is SGHTA and CDR2 is FQGNSA in the germline V gene. Trimming took 5 bases from V and 15 from J; bases not matched to a gene: 5. CDR3 length: 12 residues. CDR3: CASSMTSGSSFF. In nucleotides, the CDR3 is TGTGCCAGCAGCATGACTAGCGGGAGTTCGTTCTTC.

The V and J genes are TRBV7-9 and TRBJ1-2, with D unresolved. CDR3 length: 14 residues. V was clipped by 5 bases and J by 0 bases, with 10 bases between them. In germline, CDR1 is SEHNR, CDR2 FQNEAQ (reference sequence). CDR3 amino acids: CASSRTNTNYGYTF. Written as DNA, the CDR3 is TGTGCCAGCAGCCGTACAAATACTAACTATGGCTACACCTTC.

This chain connects TRBV6-1 to TRBJ2-2, with D maybe TRBD2 (5 bases). Germline-derived CDR1 and CDR2 are MNHNS and SASEGT. With 8 bases removed from V and 5 bases from J, the gap between germline ends came to 15 bases. The length of the CDR3 is 14 residues. The CDR3 region is CASQTLTGTGELFF. CDR3 nucleotides: TGTGCCAGCCAGACCCTGACGGGAACCGGGGAGCTGTTTTTT.

The V and J genes are TRBV4-2 and TRBJ2-7, with 9 nucleotides matching TRBD2. J was trimmed by 5 bases and V by 11 bases; bases with no gene match: 10. CDR3 length: 13 amino acids. Germline CDR1 LGHNA, CDR2 YNFKEQ. CDR3 in DNA: TGTGCCCCGAGGCGGGGGGGCTGGGACGAGCAGTACTTC. As protein: CAPRRGGWDEQYF.

V gene TRBV18 combines with J gene TRBJ2-5; tentative D call: TRBD2 (5 bases). This CDR3 is built from 13 residues. The V and J ends lost 3 bases and 3 bases respectively, with 8 bases between them. Per germline, CDR1 KGHSH and CDR2 LQKENI. CDR3 nucleotide sequence: TGTGCCAGCTCACCCGGAGGTGAAGAGACCCAGTACTTC. Amino acid sequence: CASSPGGEETQYF.

This clone was recorded a few times. The chain employs TRBV7-8 and TRBJ1-2; D unclear. The CDR3 is made up of 12 amino acids. V was cut by 2 bases and J by 4 bases, with 5 bases left in between. Germline V gene sequence: CDR1 SGHVS, CDR2 FQNEAQ. The chain's CDR3 is CASSLYSYGYTF. CDR3 nucleotides: TGTGCCAGCAGCTTATATAGCTATGGCTACACCTTC.

CDR3 residues: CSVTGRDTRYNEQFF. The CDR3, as DNA: TGCAGCGTGACAGGCCGGGACACCCGCTACAATGAGCAGTTCTTC. The chain recombines TRBV29-1 with TRBJ2-1, with D possibly matching TRBD1 (6 bases). Trimming removed 6 bases at V and 3 bases at J, with 18 bases between. This CDR3 is built from 15 residues. Germline V lookup: CDR1 SQVTM, CDR2 ANQGSEA.

This chain's CDR3 is CASSPGLAGRETQYF. The CDR3 nucleotides are TGTGCCAGCAGTCCGGGACTAGCGGGAAGGGAGACCCAGTACTTC. This rearrangement joins TRBV7-2 to TRBJ2-5; 13 bases map to TRBD2. J lost 5 bases, V lost 6 bases, and 6 bases had no gene match. This CDR3 contains 15 residues. Germline V gene sequence: CDR1 SGHTA, CDR2 FQGNSA. Variable domain in full (rest from reference TRBV7-2 and TRBJ2-5): GAGVSQSPSNKVTEKGKDVELRCDPISGHTALYWYRQSLGQGLEFLIYFQGNSAPDKSGLPSDRFSAERTGGSVSTLTIQRTQQEDSAVYLCASSPGLAGRETQYFGPGTRLLVL.

This chain joins TRBV28 and TRBJ1-2; 9 bases are a match to TRBD1. Germline values: CDR1 MDHEN, CDR2 SYDVKM. Trimming cost V 5 bases and J 4 bases; bases outside gene matches: 8. The CDR3 covers 15 residues. CDR3: CASSSRSDRGYGYTF. CDR3 sequence (DNA): TGTGCCAGCAGTAGCCGCTCGGACAGGGGCTATGGCTACACCTTC.

This chain uses TRBV18 with TRBJ1-1, with D hard to call. Trimming took off 3 bases at V and 0 bases at J, with 11 bases between the two ends. The CDR3 runs to 15 residues. CDR1 and CDR2 (germline): KGHSH, LQKENI. CDR3 loop: CASSPDYHMNTEAFF. The CDR3 coding sequence is TGTGCCAGCTCACCGGATTACCACATGAACACTGAAGCTTTCTTT.

The V and J genes are TRBV9 and TRBJ1-1, with 8 bases aligning to TRBD1. The ends lost 4 bases at V and 1 base at J; junction bases unmatched: 9. This CDR3 contains 16 residues. Germline values: CDR1 SGDLS, CDR2 YYNGEE. The CDR3 sequence: CASSPRPGTGNTEAFF. DNA of the CDR3: TGTGCCAGCAGCCCTCGTCCCGGGACAGGGAACACTGAAGCTTTCTTT.

The chain links TRBV7-9 to TRBJ2-7, with 7 bases fitting TRBD2. The germline V gene has CDR1 SEHNR and CDR2 FQNEAQ (reference sequence). Trimming cost V 0 bases and J 3 bases; bases outside gene matches: 2. The CDR3 extends over 14 amino acids. CDR3: CASSLAGGGYEQYF. CDR3 coding DNA: TGTGCCAGCAGCTTAGCTGGCGGGGGCTACGAGCAGTACTTC.

This clone was counted only a few times. An end of the junction does not agree with germline; a read error may underlie this. This chain joins TRBV7-7 and TRBJ2-1, with 9 bases identical to TRBD2. CDR3 size: 15 residues. Germline V lookup: CDR1 SSHAT, CDR2 FNYEAQ (reference sequence). For the CDR3, the DNA is TGTGCTAGCAGCTTCCTAGCGGGGAGCCCCCATGAGCAGTTCTTC. It specifies CASSFLAGSPHEQFF.

The J gene is TRBJ1-1, the V gene TRBV2; 9 positions agree with TRBD1. Germline-derived CDR1 and CDR2 are SNHLY and FYNNEI. The CDR3 sequence is 15 residues long. The V segment lost 4 bases and the J segment 4 bases; nucleotides outside the gene matches: 7. The CDR3 nucleotides are TGTGCCAGCAGTGGAACAGGGGGCGCCGCCACTGAAGCTTTCTTT. Amino acid sequence: CASSGTGGAATEAFF.

V is TRBV7-9 and J is TRBJ1-2; D gene uncertain. Germline V gene lookup returns CDR1 SEHNR and CDR2 FQNEAQ (reference sequence). V shed 3 bases and J shed 4 bases, with 12 bases lying between them. The CDR3 contains 14 residues. CDR3 protein: CASSFLGRFYGYTF. CDR3 bases: TGTGCCAGCAGCTTCCTCGGGCGTTTCTATGGCTACACCTTC.

This chain joins TRBV25-1 and TRBJ2-7; D is possibly TRBD1 (5 bases). Germline CDR1 is MGHDK and CDR2 is SYGVNS. The length of the CDR3 is 13 residues. Deletions cut 6 bases from V and 4 bases from J, with 13 bases between. The CDR3 loop reads CASRVLRGYEQYF. CDR3 DNA: TGTGCCAGCAGGGTATTAAGGGGATACGAGCAGTACTTC.

This clone was observed once. The chain combines TRBV5-1 with TRBJ1-1; D uncertain. V was clipped by 10 bases and J by 2 bases, with 18 bases between them. The germline CDR1 and CDR2 sequences are SGHRS and YFSETQ. The CDR3 is made up of 14 amino acids. CDR3 DNA sequence: TGCGCCTCTCAAACGGAGGGCAGTAACACTGAAGCTTTCTTT. Residues: CASQTEGSNTEAFF.

V and J are TRBV18 and TRBJ2-7; D assignment may be TRBD1 or TRBD2 (5 bases each). This CDR3 spans 14 amino acids. Germline values: CDR1 KGHSH, CDR2 LQKENI. V lost 3 bases, J lost 7 bases, and 16 bases lay in between. The CDR3 reads CASSPQGNTREQYF. The CDR3 nucleotides are TGTGCCAGCTCACCGCAGGGTAATACTAGGGAGCAGTACTTC.

The gene calls are TRBV6-6 and TRBJ1-2; D is ambiguous. CDR3 length: 12 residues. Trimming shortened V by 6 bases and J by 13 bases, and 18 bases separated the two germline ends. Germline CDR1 and CDR2: MNHNY and SVGAGI (reference sequence). CDR3 sequence reads: CASRTDGALVTF. As DNA, the CDR3 is TGTGCCAGCAGAACTGACGGTGCTCTTGTCACCTTC.

This chain connects TRBV5-1 to TRBJ2-7, with 11 bases aligning to TRBD1. J lost 7 bases, V lost 4 bases, and 10 bases had no gene match. CDR1 is SGHRS and CDR2 is YFSETQ in the germline V gene. The CDR3 consists of 15 residues. This CDR3 is CASSVGQGALGEQYF. The CDR3 DNA sequence: TGCGCCAGCAGCGTCGGACAGGGGGCTTTAGGGGAGCAGTACTTC.

V is TRBV7-6 and J is TRBJ2-7, with 9 bases fitting TRBD2. The CDR3 has 15 residues. Germline V gene data show CDR1 as SGHVS and CDR2 as FNYEAQ. J gave up 6 bases and V 7 bases, and 13 bases lay outside the gene matches. In DNA, the CDR3 is TGTGCCAGCACCCTCTGGCCTAGCGGGGAAGGCGAGCAGTACTTC. Its translation: CASTLWPSGEGEQYF.

This chain uses TRBV19 with TRBJ2-5; no definite D call. Trimming pared 1 base from V and 4 bases from J, leaving 4 bases between. Looked up from germline, CDR1 is LNHDA and CDR2 is SQIVND (reference sequence). The CDR3 extends over 12 amino acids. The CDR3 sequence is CASSIGGETQYF. The DNA for the CDR3 is TGTGCCAGTAGTATAGGGGGAGAGACCCAGTACTTC.

This sequence joins TRBV15 and TRBJ2-5, with D maybe TRBD2 (7 bases). The ends were cut back, 5 bases at V and 4 bases at J, with 20 bases in the middle. Germline V gives CDR1 LNHNV, CDR2 YYDKDF (reference sequence). The CDR3 is 16 amino acids. The CDR3 loop is CATSLRVGGAGETQYF. The DNA of the CDR3 is TGTGCCACCAGCTTGCGGGTGGGGGGGGCAGGAGAGACCCAGTACTTC.

This chain uses TRBV19 with TRBJ1-2; D not certain. This CDR3 is 14 amino acids long. From germline, CDR1 is LNHDA and CDR2 SQIVND (reference sequence). The germline V and J ends were trimmed by 1 base and 1 base, with 7 bases remaining between them. The CDR3 sequence is CASSIGLNNYGYTF. The CDR3 nucleotides are TGTGCCAGTAGTATAGGACTAAATAACTATGGCTACACCTTC.

The chain employs TRBV6-5 and TRBJ2-5; 7 nucleotides match TRBD1. The germline CDR1 and CDR2 sequences are MNHEY and SVGAGI. This CDR3 is built from 13 residues. The V and J ends lost 5 bases and 2 bases, in that order; junction bases with no gene match: 2. CDR3 residues: CASSGTEQETQYF. The CDR3, as DNA: TGTGCCAGCAGTGGGACAGAACAAGAGACCCAGTACTTC.

V is TRBV7-8 and J is TRBJ2-1; 8 bases match TRBD2. V shed 5 bases and J 5 bases; nucleotides not matched to a gene: 14. The CDR3 loop spans 17 amino acids. Germline assignment: CDR1 SGHVS and CDR2 FQNEAQ. The CDR3 DNA is TGTGCCAGCAGCCCCCGACTAGCGTCCCACCGAAACAATGAGCAGTTCTTC. Protein sequence: CASSPRLASHRNNEQFF.

The CDR3 spells CASSDGGENIQYF. CDR3 DNA: TGTGCCAGCAGTGATGGGGGGGAAAACATTCAGTACTTC. The chain uses TRBV6-1 and TRBJ2-4; 7 nucleotides agree with TRBD2. The V gene's germline CDR1 is MNHNS and CDR2 SASEGT. The CDR3 is made up of 13 amino acids. The V segment lost 3 bases and the J segment 5 bases; nucleotides outside the gene matches: 1.

V usage is TRBV6-1 and J usage is TRBJ1-5; TRBD1 might be the D (6 bases). The germline V gene has CDR1 MNHNS and CDR2 SASEGT. The CDR3 spans 14 residues. V lost 7 bases, J lost 7 bases, and 17 bases lay in between. The CDR3 loop is CASTLGGGRQPQHF. As DNA, the CDR3 is TGTGCCAGCACCCTAGGAGGGGGACGACAGCCCCAGCATTTT.

This rearrangement joins TRBV15 to TRBJ1-4, with 7 bases fitting TRBD1. Germline-derived CDR1 and CDR2 are LNHNV and YYDKDF (reference sequence). The CDR3 spans 14 residues. V shed 5 bases, J shed 8 bases, and the junction held 8 bases outside the gene matches. The CDR3 region is CATSVRDRGEKLFF. As DNA, the CDR3 is TGTGCCACCAGCGTCCGGGACAGAGGCGAAAAACTGTTTTTT.

This rearrangement joins TRBV7-8 to TRBJ2-7; 8 nucleotides match TRBD1. Losses at the gene ends were 2 bases for V and 5 bases for J; bases not matched to a gene: 11. Germline CDR1 reads SGHVS; CDR2 reads FQNEAQ. This CDR3 is built from 16 residues. CDR3 region: CASSLTLGQGLDEQYF. The CDR3 DNA sequence: TGTGCCAGCAGCTTAACTCTTGGACAGGGTCTTGACGAGCAGTACTTC.

This rearrangement joins TRBV9 to TRBJ1-1; perhaps TRBD1 as D (6 bases). Trimming stripped 3 bases from V and 10 bases from J, with 16 bases between. The CDR3 contains 13 residues. Germline V gives CDR1 SGDLS, CDR2 YYNGEE. CDR3 coding DNA: TGTGCCAGCAGCGGAACAGGGTGGGGGCGAGCTTTCTTT. It yields the protein CASSGTGWGRAFF.

This chain uses TRBV29-1 with TRBJ1-1, with 7 bases identical to TRBD1. Trimming at V came to 7 bases and at J to 5 bases, leaving 10 bases not matched to a gene. This CDR3 has 13 amino acids. Looked up from germline, CDR1 is SQVTM and CDR2 is ANQGSEA. The CDR3 here is CSGDPGGETEAFF. The CDR3 region has the DNA TGCAGCGGGGATCCAGGGGGTGAAACTGAAGCTTTCTTT.